This entry lists 9 T cell receptor beta chains sequenced from one sample in a study of blood T cells in healthy people across ages. Alongside a J-beta primer mix, a sample-barcoded 5' primer served in a second PCR lasting roughly 6 to 11 cycles. TCRdb redid the calling of the 5' RACE reads with MiXCR, one entry per CDR3 protein. The sample contains about 1.6 million distinct CDR3 sequences, approximately 32% of which appear only once. Source material: blood. The receptors originated from a woman aged 30 to 39 in good health.

This clonotype was observed a handful of times. The gene calls are TRBV20-1 and TRBJ2-3; 10 bases are shared with TRBD2. This CDR3 comprises 15 residues. CDR1 is DFQATT, CDR2 SNEGSKA, per germline (reference sequence). The trim removed 5 bases at V and 0 bases at J, leaving 5 bases unmatched. The CDR3 DNA reads TGCAGTGCTCTCCTACTAGCGGGGAGCACAGATACGCAGTATTTT. Translated, it gives CSALLLAGSTDTQYF.

The chain couples TRBV20-1 to TRBJ1-1; a weak D match, TRBD1 (5 bases). Trimming stripped 3 bases from V and 11 bases from J, with 16 bases between. This CDR3 comprises 12 residues. The germline V gene encodes CDR1 DFQATT and CDR2 SNEGSKA (reference sequence). The CDR3 DNA reads TGCAGTGCTAGGTTAACGGGGGGACTGGCTTTCTTT. This translates into CSARLTGGLAFF.

With regard to this clonotype: An end of the junction differs from the germline gene, which may be a read error. This chain joins TRBV20-1 and TRBJ1-5; D not certain. This CDR3 has 15 residues. Germline loops: CDR1 DFQATT, CDR2 SNEGSKA (reference sequence). CDR3 region: CSALRIVNLNRPQHF. The CDR3 coding sequence is TGCAGTGCCTTGAGGATCGTTAACCTCAATCGGCCCCAGCATTTT.

Of note for this clonotype: No conserved phenylalanine or tryptophan ends this CDR3, so it is likely a read error. The CDR3 bases are TGTGCCAGCAGCTTAGTGGTCCTTGGGGAGCAGTACCTC. It encodes CASSLVVLGEQYL. This chain uses TRBV7-6 with TRBJ2-7; unclear D gene. The V gene lost 1 base and the J gene lost 7 bases, with 11 bases spanning the gap. The CDR3 contains 13 residues. Germline V gene data show CDR1 as SGHVS and CDR2 as FNYEAQ.

The J gene is TRBJ2-7, the V gene TRBV10-3, with D possibly TRBD1 on 5 matching bases. CDR3 length: 15 amino acids. V gave up 2 bases and J gave up 4 bases, with 15 bases separating them. The V gene's germline CDR1 is ENHRY and CDR2 SYGVKD. In nucleotides, the CDR3 is TGTGCCATCAGTGAGCAGGGAATTGGTATGTACGAGCAGTACTTC. It codes for CAISEQGIGMYEQYF.

The chain couples TRBV2 to TRBJ2-2; 8 positions match TRBD2. Germline CDR1 SNHLY, CDR2 FYNNEI. With V trimmed by 3 bases and J by 3 bases, 6 bases remained unmatched. The CDR3 covers 16 residues. The CDR3 coding sequence is TGTGCCAGCAGTGATCGCGGGAGGACGTACACCGGGGAGCTGTTTTTT. Translating it yields CASSDRGRTYTGELFF.

The sample holds a few counts of this clonotype. This chain connects TRBV7-8 to TRBJ2-1; 7 bases agree with TRBD2. CDR1 is SGHVS and CDR2 is FQNEAQ in the germline V gene. The CDR3 contains 19 residues. After removal of 1 base from V and 1 base from J, the junction contained 13 bases not matched to a gene. CDR3 sequence: CASSLDPSGELSSYNEQFF. Written as DNA, the CDR3 is TGTGCCAGCAGCTTAGATCCCAGCGGGGAGCTAAGTTCCTACAATGAGCAGTTCTTC.

The sample holds a few counts of this clonotype. This rearrangement joins TRBV20-1 to TRBJ2-1, with 7 bases identical to TRBD1. The CDR3 runs to 15 residues. Trimming at V came to 5 bases and at J to 4 bases, leaving 11 bases not matched to a gene. Germline V lookup: CDR1 DFQATT, CDR2 SNEGSKA (reference sequence). The CDR3: CSADTVRGPYNEQFF. The CDR3 DNA is TGCAGTGCTGATACAGTTAGGGGGCCGTACAATGAGCAGTTCTTC.

The chain joins TRBV11-1 to TRBJ2-7; 9 bases match TRBD2. The CDR3 contains 16 residues. CDR1 is SGHAT, CDR2 FQDESV, per germline (reference sequence). V gave up 1 base and J gave up 5 bases; unmatched junction bases: 9. This CDR3 is CASSLEDGTSTHEQYF. The CDR3 DNA reads as TGTGCCAGCAGCTTAGAAGACGGGACTAGCACTCACGAGCAGTACTTC.